The 28 T cell receptor beta chains presented below share a single source sample, sequenced in a study of graft-versus-host responses after intestinal transplantation. Repertoires were generated with immunoSEQ multiplex PCR, while TCRdb's copy carries only in-frame clones and drops some. The sample holds roughly 110,000 clones, around 90% seen once. No antigens are known for them. The sample was unstimulated CD4+ T cells sorted from spleen or lymph node cells, taken before transplant. These receptor sequences come from a human donor who was the organ donor for an intestinal transplant.

The V and J genes are TRBV5-6 and TRBJ2-3, with D perhaps matching TRBD1 or TRBD2 (5 bases each). V lost 0 bases and J 2 bases, leaving 13 bases between the germline ends. CDR1 SGHDT and CDR2 YYEEEE come from the germline V gene. The CDR3 length is 16 residues. CDR3 protein: CASSLAKGRNTDTQYF. In DNA form, the CDR3 reads TGTGCCAGCAGCTTGGCCAAGGGGAGAAACACAGATACGCAGTATTTT.

This chain links TRBV15 with TRBJ2-5, with 8 positions matching TRBD1. The V gene's germline CDR1 is LNHNV and CDR2 YYDKDF (reference sequence). This CDR3 has 16 amino acids. Trimming took 0 bases from V and 5 from J; bases not matched to a gene: 8. The CDR3 here is CATSRDRATGAETQYF. The DNA for the CDR3 is TGTGCCACCAGCAGAGATCGGGCGACAGGGGCTGAGACCCAGTACTTC.

The chain employs TRBV19 and TRBJ2-2; tentative D call: TRBD2 (5 bases). Per germline, CDR1 LNHDA and CDR2 SQIVND (reference sequence). This CDR3 spans 13 amino acids. V lost 9 bases, J lost 0 bases, and 8 bases lay in between. For the CDR3, the DNA is TGTGCCAGCAGGACTGCGAACACCGGGGAGCTGTTTTTT. Translated, it gives CASRTANTGELFF.

The J gene is TRBJ2-5, the V gene TRBV5-6; 7 bases fit TRBD1. Trimming took 3 bases from V and 2 from J; bases not matched to a gene: 4. From germline, CDR1 is SGHDT and CDR2 YYEEEE. This CDR3 is built from 14 residues. For the CDR3, the DNA is TGTGCCAGCAGCTACGGGACAGTACAAGAGACCCAGTACTTC. It is translated as CASSYGTVQETQYF.

This sequence joins TRBV20-1 and TRBJ1-1, with TRBD1 matching 7 bases. V was pared by 6 bases and J by 10 bases, with 8 bases of the junction left unmatched. Germline CDR1 reads DFQATT; CDR2 reads SNEGSKA (reference sequence). This CDR3 is 11 amino acids long. CDR3: CSAGQGGRAFF. The DNA of the CDR3 is TGCAGTGCAGGGCAGGGGGGTAGAGCTTTCTTT.

The rearrangement joins TRBV6-5 to TRBJ2-5, with D perhaps matching TRBD1 (6 bases). Germline CDR1 reads MNHEY; CDR2 reads SVGAGI. The CDR3 length is 14 residues. The V end lost 2 bases, the J end lost 5 bases, and 12 bases lay between the germline ends. The CDR3 bases are TGTGCCAGCAGTTACGGGGACAATTTGGAGACCCAGTACTTC. Translating gives CASSYGDNLETQYF.

The chain has TRBV7-9 and TRBJ2-7; possible D gene TRBD2, 6 bases. The V gene's germline CDR1 is SEHNR and CDR2 FQNEAQ (reference sequence). V shed 2 bases and J shed 0 bases, with 8 bases lying between them. The CDR3 spans 14 residues. The CDR3 sequence: CASSLTGSSYEQYF. The CDR3 DNA reads as TGTGCCAGCAGCTTAACCGGGAGCTCCTACGAGCAGTACTTC. Full variable domain (outside the CDR3, taken from reference TRBV7-9 and TRBJ2-7): DTGVSQNPRHKITKRGQNVTFRCDPISEHNRLYWYRQTLGQGPEFLTYFQNEAQLEKSRLLSDRFSAERPKGSFSTLEIQRTEQGDSAMYLCASSLTGSSYEQYFGPGTRLTVT.

The chain employs TRBV9 and TRBJ2-7; TRBD2 matches at 13 bases. Germline V gene lookup returns CDR1 SGDLS and CDR2 YYNGEE. The CDR3 loop spans 17 amino acids. Losses at the gene ends were 0 bases for V and 6 bases for J; bases not matched to a gene: 9. CDR3 nucleotides: TGTGCCAGCAGCGTAGGTCCCCCACTAGCGGGGGGGCTCGAGCAGTACTTC. Its protein is CASSVGPPLAGGLEQYF.

The chain employs TRBV10-2 and TRBJ2-7; D is possibly TRBD1 or TRBD2 (5 bases each). The CDR3 covers 15 residues. Germline assignment: CDR1 WSHSY and CDR2 SAAADI. Trimming shortened V by 3 bases and J by 2 bases, and 14 bases separated the two germline ends. The CDR3 coding sequence is TGCGCCAGCAGTGACCTTCCGGGACGGGCCTACGAGCAGTACTTC. As protein: CASSDLPGRAYEQYF.

The chain joins TRBV14 to TRBJ1-2; no definite D call. This CDR3 is built from 12 residues. CDR1 and CDR2 from the germline V gene are SGHDN and FVKESK. V lost 4 bases and J 8 bases, leaving 11 bases between the germline ends. This CDR3 reads CASSPGFGGYTF. The CDR3 nucleotides read TGTGCCAGCAGCCCAGGATTTGGCGGCTACACCTTC.

The chain couples TRBV29-1 to TRBJ2-1; TRBD2 matches at 10 bases. This CDR3 contains 11 residues. The V gene end was trimmed by 7 bases and the J gene end by 9 bases; junction bases not matched to a gene: 3. Germline V gene sequence: CDR1 SQVTM, CDR2 ANQGSEA. The CDR3 region has the DNA TGCAGCGCGGCTAGCGGGAGTGAGCAGTTCTTC. This translates into CSAASGSEQFF.

This chain links TRBV7-2 with TRBJ1-6, with 7 bases matching TRBD1. V lost 2 bases to trimming and J lost 7 bases; unmatched junction nucleotides: 5. Germline CDR1 SGHTA, CDR2 FQGNSA. The CDR3 contains 15 residues. CDR3 nucleotide sequence: TGTGCCAGCAGCTTATTCGCAGGGGGAAATTCACCCCTCCACTTT. Protein: CASSLFAGGNSPLHF.

By share, this clone ranks as medium-sized. The chain couples TRBV10-1 to TRBJ2-7, with TRBD1 matching 8 bases. V lost 2 bases and J lost 3; bases outside the gene matches: 9. CDR1 and CDR2 (germline): WNHNN, SYGVQD (reference sequence). CDR3 length: 16 amino acids. CDR3 sequence: CASSERPGTGVYEQYF. As DNA, the CDR3 is TGCGCCAGCAGTGAGAGGCCCGGGACAGGAGTCTACGAGCAGTACTTC.

V usage is TRBV5-1 and J usage is TRBJ2-1; 9 nucleotides line up with TRBD2. The CDR3 loop spans 14 amino acids. Trimming removed 0 bases from V and 9 bases from J; junction bases left unmatched: 4. CDR1 is SGHRS, CDR2 YFSETQ, per germline. CDR3 sequence reads: CASSLGLAVPEQFF. The CDR3 region has the DNA TGCGCCAGCAGCTTGGGACTAGCGGTCCCTGAGCAGTTCTTC. Variable domain in full (rest from reference TRBV5-1 and TRBJ2-1): KAGVTQTPRYLIKTRGQQVTLSCSPISGHRSVSWYQQTPGQGLQFLFEYFSETQRNKGNFPGRFSGRQFSNSRSEMNVSTLELGDSALYLCASSLGLAVPEQFFGPGTRLTVL.

This chain uses TRBV6-1 with TRBJ2-7; 9 bases map to TRBD1. This CDR3 spans 13 amino acids. CDR1 is MNHNS and CDR2 is SASEGT in the germline V gene. V was pared by 6 bases and J by 3 bases, with 3 bases of the junction left unmatched. The CDR3 nucleotides are TGTGCCAGCAGACCGACAGGGGGCTACGAGCAGTACTTC. Translation: CASRPTGGYEQYF.

Regarding this clone: Other DNA sequences within the sample encode an identical CDR3. The chain employs TRBV7-9 and TRBJ2-1; D uncertain. V lost 3 bases to trimming and J lost 9 bases, with 15 bases between them. Germline lookup yields CDR1 SEHNR and CDR2 FQNEAQ (reference sequence). This CDR3 has 14 amino acids. In DNA form, the CDR3 reads TGTGCCAGCAGCTTCCGGCCATCCGCCGGTGAGCAGTTCTTC. It codes for CASSFRPSAGEQFF.

Remarks on this clone: Additional DNA sequences in this sample encode the identical CDR3. This sequence joins TRBV6-1 and TRBJ1-5, with TRBD1 as a possible D gene (6 bases). Looked up from germline, CDR1 is MNHNS and CDR2 is SASEGT. Trimming pared 6 bases from V and 4 bases from J, leaving 13 bases between. CDR3 length: 14 amino acids. CDR3 residues: CASSGTGLNQPQHF. DNA of the CDR3: TGTGCCAGCAGCGGTACAGGGTTAAATCAGCCCCAGCATTTT.

J is TRBJ2-1 and V is TRBV5-1, with 10 bases identical to TRBD2. V lost 0 bases to trimming and J lost 0 bases; unmatched junction nucleotides: 0. The germline gives CDR1 SGHRS, CDR2 YFSETQ. The CDR3 covers 16 residues. This chain's CDR3 is CASSLASGSSYNEQFF. CDR3 nucleotides: TGCGCCAGCAGCTTGGCTAGCGGGAGCTCCTACAATGAGCAGTTCTTC.

This clone was recorded only once. The rearrangement joins TRBV7-3 to TRBJ2-2; D is undetermined. The CDR3 has 13 amino acids. The germline gives CDR1 SGHTA, CDR2 FQGTGA. Between the trimmed V and J ends, which lost 5 bases and 6 bases, there was a span of 10 bases. The CDR3 reads CASSEYYPGELFF. The CDR3 DNA reads as TGTGCCAGCAGCGAATATTACCCCGGGGAGCTGTTTTTT.

The chain combines TRBV2 with TRBJ2-1, with 8 bases fitting TRBD2. Trimming removed 4 bases from V and 8 bases from J; junction bases left unmatched: 10. CDR3 length: 15 amino acids. Per the germline V gene, CDR1 is SNHLY and CDR2 is FYNNEI. The DNA of the CDR3 is TGTGCCAGCAGTGGATTGGCGGGAGGTAGTTATGAGCAGTTCTTC. Protein product: CASSGLAGGSYEQFF.

The V gene is TRBV6-1, the J gene TRBJ1-6; D not certain. The CDR3 runs to 14 residues. The germline V gene encodes CDR1 MNHNS and CDR2 SASEGT. V was pared by 0 bases and J by 6 bases, with 6 bases between. The CDR3 loop is CASSEARGNSPLHF. CDR3 nucleotide sequence: TGTGCCAGCAGTGAAGCGCGTGGTAATTCACCCCTCCACTTT.

The DNA of the CDR3 is TGTGCCAGCAGTTACTCGGGGATTGCCGGGGAGCTGTTTTTT. Its protein is CASSYSGIAGELFF. V usage is TRBV6-5 and J usage is TRBJ2-2; no clear D. Trimming removed 0 bases from V and 6 bases from J, with 8 bases in between. The CDR3 length is 14 residues. The germline V gene encodes CDR1 MNHEY and CDR2 SVGAGI.

V is TRBV7-9 and J is TRBJ2-1, with D hard to call. This CDR3 is 15 amino acids long. In germline, CDR1 is SEHNR, CDR2 FQNEAQ (reference sequence). V was clipped by 2 bases and J by 15 bases, with 23 bases between them. The CDR3 sequence: CASSLIRAEMRDLFF. DNA for the CDR3: TGTGCCAGCAGCTTAATTAGGGCCGAGATGCGCGATCTGTTCTTC.

This clone was observed once. This chain connects TRBV6-5 to TRBJ1-3; possible D gene TRBD1, 6 bases. This CDR3 is 15 amino acids long. From germline, CDR1 is MNHEY and CDR2 SVGAGI. The V and J ends lost 2 bases and 2 bases respectively, with 10 bases between them. CDR3: CASSYVGGAGNTIYF. For the CDR3, the DNA is TGTGCCAGCAGTTACGTAGGGGGTGCTGGAAACACCATATATTTT.

CDR3 residues: CAISEPGNQPQHF. Here the CDR3 DNA reads TGTGCCATCAGTGAGCCCGGGAACCAGCCCCAGCATTTT. The chain employs TRBV10-3 and TRBJ1-5; D not resolved. CDR3 length: 13 residues. The germline gives CDR1 ENHRY, CDR2 SYGVKD. V lost 2 bases to trimming and J lost 7 bases, with 9 bases between them.

V usage is TRBV19 and J usage is TRBJ1-6, with a weak D call TRBD1 (5 bases). The CDR3 is 15 residues long. The V gene's germline CDR1 is LNHDA and CDR2 SQIVND (reference sequence). Trimming stripped 1 base from V and 10 bases from J, with 14 bases between. Here the CDR3 reads CASSIGPQGGSPLHF. As DNA, the CDR3 is TGTGCCAGTAGTATAGGGCCCCAGGGCGGGTCACCCCTCCACTTT.

In this sample, this clone turned up a few times. The chain couples TRBV7-2 to TRBJ1-5; the D is unclear. CDR3 size: 13 residues. The V and J ends lost 4 bases and 3 bases respectively, with 7 bases between them. The germline gives CDR1 SGHTA, CDR2 FQGNSA. CDR3 sequence reads: CASSSRFNQPQHF. Written as DNA, the CDR3 is TGTGCCAGCAGCTCGAGATTCAATCAGCCCCAGCATTTT.

This clone appeared once. The chain links TRBV19 to TRBJ2-5, with a possible D match to TRBD2 (6 bases). The end of the DNA aligns better with TRBJ2-7, so the J call may be wrong. Germline assignment: CDR1 LNHDA and CDR2 SQIVND (reference sequence). This CDR3 has 15 residues. The CDR3 DNA sequence: TGTGCCAGTAGTATAGTGGAAGCGGGCTCTTACGAGCAGTACTTC. Amino acid sequence: CASSIVEAGSYEQYF.